This is a list of T cell receptor beta chains from one sample in a study of HIV-infected patients and healthy controls. TCRdb redid the calling of the 5' RACE reads with MiXCR, one entry per CDR3 protein. The sample lists 2,100 or so distinct CDR3 sequences; roughly 13% were seen once. The sample consisted of blood, taken during antiretroviral therapy. Receptors originate from an adult with HIV infection. The CDR3 runs from the conserved cysteine through the conserved F or W. The order of the fields is V gene, clone size, J gene, D gene, CDR3 protein, CDR3 DNA. A D gene is named only where the DNA matches it firmly. Part of the rows lack a size; the others show once, few, many or a class for expanded clones.

v_call: TRBV7-8; clone_size: medium-sized; j_call: TRBJ1-1; d_call: NA; cdr3_aa: CASSRGQNTEAFF; cdr3_nt: TGTGCCAGCAGCAGGGGACAGAACACTGAAGCTTTCTTT
v_call: TRBV20-1; clone_size: many; j_call: TRBJ2-3; d_call: TRBD1; cdr3_aa: CSAKTGGSDTQYF; cdr3_nt: TGCAGTGCCAAGACAGGGGGGTCAGATACGCAGTATTTT
v_call: TRBV7-2; clone_size: medium-sized; j_call: TRBJ1-2; d_call: NA; cdr3_aa: CASSLAGGGIYGYTF; cdr3_nt: TGTGCCAGCAGCTTAGCTGGGGGCGGGATCTATGGCTACACCTTC
v_call: TRBV5-5; clone_size: large; j_call: TRBJ2-7; d_call: NA; cdr3_aa: CASSRDTTYEQYF; cdr3_nt: TGTGCCAGCAGCAGGGACACAACCTACGAGCAGTACTTC
v_call: TRBV2; clone_size: medium-sized; j_call: TRBJ2-1; d_call: TRBD1; cdr3_aa: CASREDRAQLNNEQFF; cdr3_nt: TGTGCCAGCAGGGAGGACAGGGCACAATTGAACAATGAGCAGTTCTTC
v_call: TRBV5-1; clone_size: medium-sized; j_call: TRBJ1-3; d_call: TRBD1; cdr3_aa: CASSLDLQGAGGNTIYF; cdr3_nt: TGCGCCAGCAGCTTGGATCTACAGGGGGCCGGTGGAAACACCATATATTTT
v_call: TRBV2; clone_size: NA; j_call: TRBJ2-7; d_call: TRBD1; cdr3_aa: CASSETGTGGYEQYF; cdr3_nt: TGTGCCAGCAGTGAAACCGGGACAGGGGGATACGAGCAGTACTTC
v_call: TRBV10-3; clone_size: medium-sized; j_call: TRBJ1-5; d_call: NA; cdr3_aa: CAISETGCGQPQHF; cdr3_nt: TGTGCCATCAGTGAGACAGGGTGCGGCCAGCCCCAGCATTTT
v_call: TRBV6-1; clone_size: NA; j_call: TRBJ2-7; d_call: TRBD2; cdr3_aa: CARSSSGSASYEQYF; cdr3_nt: TGTGCCAGAAGCTCGAGCGGGAGTGCTTCCTACGAGCAGTACTTC
v_call: TRBV5-6; clone_size: medium-sized; j_call: TRBJ1-1; d_call: NA; cdr3_aa: CASSSTRNTEAFF; cdr3_nt: TGTGCCAGCAGCTCTACAAGAAACACTGAAGCTTTCTTT
v_call: TRBV27; clone_size: medium-sized; j_call: TRBJ1-1; d_call: NA; cdr3_aa: CASSFPGSEAFF; cdr3_nt: TGTGCCAGCAGTTTCCCAGGAAGTGAAGCTTTCTTT
v_call: TRBV25-1; clone_size: medium-sized; j_call: TRBJ2-7; d_call: NA; cdr3_aa: CASREIGYEQYF; cdr3_nt: TGTGCCAGCAGGGAGATCGGTTACGAGCAGTACTTC
v_call: TRBV20-1; clone_size: medium-sized; j_call: TRBJ2-2; d_call: TRBD2; cdr3_aa: CSARASSREDTGELFF; cdr3_nt: TGCAGTGCTAGAGCCTCTTCGCGGGAGGACACCGGGGAGCTGTTTTTT
v_call: TRBV2; clone_size: few; j_call: TRBJ1-1; d_call: TRBD1; cdr3_aa: CASSEYQGAMNTEAFF; cdr3_nt: TGTGCCAGCAGTGAGTATCAGGGGGCGATGAACACTGAAGCTTTCTTT
v_call: TRBV5-1; clone_size: medium-sized; j_call: TRBJ1-1; d_call: NA; cdr3_aa: CASSLDGVMNTEAFF; cdr3_nt: TGCGCCAGCAGCTTGGACGGGGTAATGAACACTGAAGCTTTCTTT
v_call: TRBV28; clone_size: medium-sized; j_call: TRBJ2-6; d_call: NA; cdr3_aa: CASSPLGYSGANVLTF; cdr3_nt: TGTGCCAGCAGTCCCTTGGGTTACTCTGGGGCCAACGTCCTGACTTTC
v_call: TRBV6-5; clone_size: medium-sized; j_call: TRBJ2-3; d_call: TRBD1; cdr3_aa: CASSYRPTPGQLDTQYF; cdr3_nt: TGTGCCAGCAGTTACAGACCGACCCCGGGACAGTTAGATACGCAGTATTTT
v_call: TRBV6-2/TRBV6-3; clone_size: NA; j_call: TRBJ2-7; d_call: TRBD2; cdr3_aa: CASSHGLAGGWREHYF; cdr3_nt: TGTGCCAGCAGTCACGGACTAGCGGGAGGCTGGCGGGAGCATTACTTC
v_call: TRBV9; clone_size: medium-sized; j_call: TRBJ1-3; d_call: TRBD1; cdr3_aa: CSSTQTGVSSGNTIYF; cdr3_nt: TGTTCCAGTACACAAACAGGGGTCAGCTCTGGAAACACCATATATTTT
v_call: TRBV19; clone_size: medium-sized; j_call: TRBJ1-2; d_call: NA; cdr3_aa: CASSILAYGYTF; cdr3_nt: TGTGCCAGTAGTATCTTGGCCTATGGCTACACCTTC
v_call: TRBV28; clone_size: few; j_call: TRBJ2-4; d_call: TRBD2; cdr3_aa: CASSFTPGLEKNIQYF; cdr3_nt: TGTGCCAGCAGTTTCACCCCCGGACTAGAAAAAAACATTCAGTACTTC
v_call: TRBV7-2; clone_size: few; j_call: TRBJ2-7; d_call: NA; cdr3_aa: CASSLTRTSYEQYF; cdr3_nt: TGTGCCAGCAGCTTGACTAGGACCTCATACGAGCAGTACTTC
v_call: TRBV19; clone_size: medium-sized; j_call: TRBJ2-1; d_call: NA; cdr3_aa: CASSFAGTHNEQFF; cdr3_nt: TGTGCCAGTAGTTTTGCCGGGACCCACAATGAGCAGTTCTTC
v_call: TRBV5-5; clone_size: medium-sized; j_call: TRBJ1-2; d_call: NA; cdr3_aa: CASSLAVGEFYGYTF; cdr3_nt: TGTGCCAGCAGCTTGGCCGTGGGGGAATTCTATGGCTACACCTTC
v_call: TRBV20-1; clone_size: NA; j_call: TRBJ2-1; d_call: TRBD1; cdr3_aa: CSASLARQGEFF; cdr3_nt: TGCAGTGCTAGTCTCGCTCGACAGGGCGAGTTCTTC
v_call: TRBV4-3; clone_size: large; j_call: TRBJ2-1; d_call: NA; cdr3_aa: CASSQDPGTTPYNEQFF; cdr3_nt: TGCGCCAGCAGCCAAGATCCCGGGACAACCCCCTACAATGAGCAGTTCTTC
v_call: TRBV6-6; clone_size: medium-sized; j_call: TRBJ2-1; d_call: NA; cdr3_aa: CASSYSAENEQFF; cdr3_nt: TGTGCCAGCAGTTACTCGGCGGAGAATGAGCAGTTCTTC
v_call: TRBV20-1; clone_size: medium-sized; j_call: TRBJ2-1; d_call: TRBD2; cdr3_aa: CSASLTSATYNEQFF; cdr3_nt: TGCAGTGCTAGCTTGACTAGCGCAACTTACAATGAGCAGTTCTTC
v_call: TRBV10-3; clone_size: medium-sized; j_call: TRBJ2-1; d_call: TRBD1; cdr3_aa: CAISEPGQGFDEQFF; cdr3_nt: TGTGCCATCAGTGAGCCGGGACAGGGGTTTGATGAGCAGTTCTTC
v_call: TRBV20-1; clone_size: medium-sized; j_call: TRBJ2-3; d_call: NA; cdr3_aa: CSASLLRGGGVTDTQYF; cdr3_nt: TGCAGTGCTAGCCTCCTGCGGGGTGGCGGGGTCACAGATACGCAGTATTTT
v_call: TRBV9; clone_size: medium-sized; j_call: TRBJ2-5; d_call: TRBD2; cdr3_aa: CASSVGLAGPQETQYF; cdr3_nt: TGTGCCAGCAGCGTAGGACTAGCGGGTCCCCAAGAGACCCAGTACTTC
v_call: TRBV19; clone_size: medium-sized; j_call: TRBJ1-3; d_call: NA; cdr3_aa: CASKRDSSGNTIYF; cdr3_nt: TGTGCCAGTAAACGGGATAGCTCTGGAAACACCATATATTTT
v_call: TRBV25-1; clone_size: medium-sized; j_call: TRBJ2-7; d_call: NA; cdr3_aa: CASSENSGGYEQYF; cdr3_nt: TGTGCCAGCAGTGAAAATAGCGGAGGGTACGAGCAGTACTTC
v_call: TRBV7-2; clone_size: NA; j_call: TRBJ2-7; d_call: NA; cdr3_aa: CASRSHYEQYF; cdr3_nt: TGTGCCAGCAGATCACACTACGAGCAGTACTTC
v_call: TRBV5-4; clone_size: medium-sized; j_call: TRBJ1-1; d_call: NA; cdr3_aa: CASSLVGQGTEAFF; cdr3_nt: TGTGCCAGCAGCTTGGTAGGGCAAGGCACTGAAGCTTTCTTT
v_call: TRBV19; clone_size: NA; j_call: TRBJ1-5; d_call: NA; cdr3_aa: CASSILHGIMSNQPQHF; cdr3_nt: TGTGCCAGTAGTATACTCCACGGCATCATGAGCAATCAGCCCCAGCATTTT
v_call: TRBV4-2; clone_size: medium-sized; j_call: TRBJ1-4; d_call: NA; cdr3_aa: CASSQDNRGEKLFF; cdr3_nt: TGTGCCAGCAGCCAAGATAACCGCGGTGAAAAACTGTTTTTT
v_call: TRBV24-1; clone_size: large; j_call: TRBJ2-7; d_call: TRBD1; cdr3_aa: CATSEGTGGYEQYF; cdr3_nt: TGTGCCACCAGTGAAGGGACAGGGGGGTACGAGCAGTACTTC
v_call: TRBV7-3; clone_size: medium-sized; j_call: TRBJ1-2; d_call: NA; cdr3_aa: CASGTGRGYGYTF; cdr3_nt: TGTGCCAGCGGTACGGGGCGCGGCTATGGCTACACCTTC
v_call: TRBV7-9; clone_size: medium-sized; j_call: TRBJ2-7; d_call: NA; cdr3_aa: CASSPVRASYEQYF; cdr3_nt: TGTGCCAGCAGCCCCGTCAGGGCCTCCTACGAGCAGTACTTC
v_call: TRBV29-1; clone_size: medium-sized; j_call: TRBJ1-4; d_call: NA; cdr3_aa: CSVGWRGGRSNEKLFF; cdr3_nt: TGCAGCGTTGGATGGCGCGGGGGCCGGTCTAATGAAAAACTGTTTTTT
v_call: TRBV7-9; clone_size: medium-sized; j_call: TRBJ2-7; d_call: TRBD2; cdr3_aa: CASSSEREGRSYEQYF; cdr3_nt: TGTGCCAGCAGCTCCGAGAGGGAGGGCCGGTCCTACGAGCAGTACTTC
v_call: TRBV12-3/TRBV12-4; clone_size: medium-sized; j_call: TRBJ1-1; d_call: NA; cdr3_aa: CASSFKGGTEAFF; cdr3_nt: TGTGCCAGCAGTTTTAAGGGTGGAACTGAAGCTTTCTTT
v_call: TRBV7-2; clone_size: medium-sized; j_call: TRBJ2-7; d_call: NA; cdr3_aa: CASSLLPEVYEQYF; cdr3_nt: TGTGCCAGCAGCTTATTGCCTGAAGTCTACGAGCAGTACTTC
v_call: TRBV5-1; clone_size: medium-sized; j_call: TRBJ2-7; d_call: NA; cdr3_aa: CASSLGGNYEQYF; cdr3_nt: TGCGCCAGCAGCTTAGGGGGGAACTACGAGCAGTACTTC
v_call: TRBV7-9; clone_size: medium-sized; j_call: TRBJ2-1; d_call: NA; cdr3_aa: CASSSPWSGGGLLEQFF; cdr3_nt: TGTGCCAGCAGCTCCCCCTGGTCGGGAGGGGGCCTACTTGAGCAGTTCTTC
v_call: TRBV29-1; clone_size: medium-sized; j_call: TRBJ2-1; d_call: NA; cdr3_aa: CSVVDGAEQFF; cdr3_nt: TGCAGCGTTGTCGACGGGGCGGAGCAGTTCTTC
v_call: TRBV7-9; clone_size: NA; j_call: TRBJ2-5; d_call: TRBD1; cdr3_aa: CASSPPEGQGSETQYF; cdr3_nt: TGTGCCAGCAGCCCTCCCGAGGGACAGGGATCGGAGACCCAGTACTTC
v_call: TRBV12-3/TRBV12-4; clone_size: medium-sized; j_call: TRBJ1-1; d_call: NA; cdr3_aa: CASSLDGGGTEAFF; cdr3_nt: TGTGCCAGCAGTTTAGATGGAGGAGGCACTGAAGCTTTCTTT
v_call: TRBV4-2; clone_size: medium-sized; j_call: TRBJ1-1; d_call: NA; cdr3_aa: CSSNQGQGSIPEAFF; cdr3_nt: TGTTCCAGCAACCAAGGTCAGGGGTCGATCCCTGAAGCTTTCTTT
v_call: TRBV4-2; clone_size: medium-sized; j_call: TRBJ2-2; d_call: TRBD2; cdr3_aa: CASSQDLGVEAGGTGELFF; cdr3_nt: TGTGCCAGCAGCCAAGATCTCGGGGTTGAAGCGGGAGGGACCGGGGAGCTGTTTTTT
v_call: TRBV14; clone_size: medium-sized; j_call: TRBJ2-2; d_call: NA; cdr3_aa: CASSQEDYRDPYNTGELFF; cdr3_nt: TGTGCCAGCAGCCAAGAAGACTATCGCGACCCATACAACACCGGGGAGCTGTTTTTT
v_call: TRBV7-2; clone_size: medium-sized; j_call: TRBJ1-1; d_call: TRBD1; cdr3_aa: CASRSTGAGNTEAFF; cdr3_nt: TGTGCCAGCAGGTCAACAGGGGCGGGGAACACTGAAGCTTTCTTT
v_call: TRBV19; clone_size: many; j_call: TRBJ2-1; d_call: TRBD2; cdr3_aa: CASSRLAGFEYNEQFF; cdr3_nt: TGTGCCAGTAGTAGGTTAGCGGGATTCGAGTACAATGAGCAGTTCTTC
v_call: TRBV7-9; clone_size: medium-sized; j_call: TRBJ2-5; d_call: TRBD2; cdr3_aa: CASSPQLAGGRETQYF; cdr3_nt: TGTGCCAGCAGCCCGCAACTAGCGGGAGGGCGGGAGACCCAGTACTTC
v_call: TRBV29-1; clone_size: medium-sized; j_call: TRBJ2-1; d_call: TRBD2; cdr3_aa: CSVEPTSGGYNEQFF; cdr3_nt: TGCAGCGTTGAACCGACTAGCGGGGGGTACAATGAGCAGTTCTTC
v_call: TRBV7-3; clone_size: medium-sized; j_call: TRBJ2-1; d_call: NA; cdr3_aa: CASSSLGDEQFF; cdr3_nt: TGTGCCAGCAGCTCGTTAGGCGATGAGCAGTTCTTC
v_call: TRBV10-1; clone_size: medium-sized; j_call: TRBJ1-1; d_call: NA; cdr3_aa: CASSESVGAQRAFF; cdr3_nt: TGCGCCAGCAGTGAGTCAGTAGGGGCACAAAGAGCTTTCTTT
v_call: TRBV24-1; clone_size: NA; j_call: TRBJ2-7; d_call: NA; cdr3_aa: CATSPGPTYEQYF; cdr3_nt: TGTGCCACCAGTCCCGGACCGACCTACGAGCAGTACTTC